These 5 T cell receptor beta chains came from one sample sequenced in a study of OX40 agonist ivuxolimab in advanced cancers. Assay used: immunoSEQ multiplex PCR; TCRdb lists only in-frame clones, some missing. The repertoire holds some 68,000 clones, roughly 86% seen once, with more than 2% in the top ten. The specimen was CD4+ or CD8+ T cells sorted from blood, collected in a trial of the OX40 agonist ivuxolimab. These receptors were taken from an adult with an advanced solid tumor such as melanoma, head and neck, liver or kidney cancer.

The CDR3 coding sequence is TGTGCCAGCATCCCCTCTCAGTACTCCCAAGAGACCCAGTACTTC. This sequence encodes CASIPSQYSQETQYF. This sequence joins TRBV14 and TRBJ2-5; D is uncertain. Germline V gives CDR1 SGHDN, CDR2 FVKESK. The V and J ends lost 7 bases and 1 base respectively, with 16 bases between them. The CDR3 consists of 15 residues.

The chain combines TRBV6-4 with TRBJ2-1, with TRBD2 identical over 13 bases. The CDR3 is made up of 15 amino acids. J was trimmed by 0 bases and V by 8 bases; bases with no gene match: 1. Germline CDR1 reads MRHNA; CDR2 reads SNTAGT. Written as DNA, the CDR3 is TGTGCCAGCCGGACTAGCGGGAGCTCCTACAATGAGCAGTTCTTC. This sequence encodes CASRTSGSSYNEQFF.

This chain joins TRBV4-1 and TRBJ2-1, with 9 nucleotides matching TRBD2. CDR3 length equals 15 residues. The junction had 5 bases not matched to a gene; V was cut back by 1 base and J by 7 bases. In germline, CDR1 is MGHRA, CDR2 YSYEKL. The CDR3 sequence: CASSQVGSGGNEQFF. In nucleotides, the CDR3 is TGCGCCAGCAGCCAAGTAGGTAGCGGGGGAAATGAGCAGTTCTTC.

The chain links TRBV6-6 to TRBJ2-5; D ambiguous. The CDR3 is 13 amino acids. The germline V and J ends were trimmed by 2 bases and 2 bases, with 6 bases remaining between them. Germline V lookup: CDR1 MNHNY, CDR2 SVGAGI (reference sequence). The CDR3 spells CASSYRPQETQYF. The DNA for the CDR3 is TGTGCCAGCAGTTACCGCCCGCAAGAGACCCAGTACTTC.

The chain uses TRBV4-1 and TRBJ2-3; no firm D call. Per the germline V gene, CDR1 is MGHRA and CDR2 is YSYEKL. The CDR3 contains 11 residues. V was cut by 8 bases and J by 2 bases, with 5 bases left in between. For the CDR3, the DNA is TGCGCCAGCGGGCTCACAGATACGCAGTATTTT. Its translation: CASGLTDTQYF.